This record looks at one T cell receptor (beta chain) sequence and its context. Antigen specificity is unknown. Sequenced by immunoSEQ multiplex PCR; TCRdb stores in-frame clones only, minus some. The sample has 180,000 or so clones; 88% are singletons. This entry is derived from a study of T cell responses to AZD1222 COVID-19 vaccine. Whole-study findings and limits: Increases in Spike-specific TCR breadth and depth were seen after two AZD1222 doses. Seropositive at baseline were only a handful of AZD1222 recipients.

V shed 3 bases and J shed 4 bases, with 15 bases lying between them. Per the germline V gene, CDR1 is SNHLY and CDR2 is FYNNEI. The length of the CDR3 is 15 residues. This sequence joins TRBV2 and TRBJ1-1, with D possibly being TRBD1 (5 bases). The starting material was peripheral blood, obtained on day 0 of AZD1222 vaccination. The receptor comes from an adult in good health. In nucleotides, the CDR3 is TGTGCCAGCAGTGAGACAGTCATCGGGGTCACTGAAGCTTTCTTT. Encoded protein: CASSETVIGVTEAFF.